This T cell receptor beta chain was sequenced for a study of blood T cell repertoires in COVID-19. Trimming at V came to 0 bases and at J to 0 bases, leaving 5 bases not matched to a gene. Germline V gives CDR1 SGHVS, CDR2 FQNEAQ. The CDR3 has 17 amino acids. In the original processing: Reference gene primers were amplified, and this amplification served to estimate nucleated cell counts. Libraries were prepared by immunoSEQ multiplex PCR; TCRdb keeps only in-frame clonotypes and omits some of them. The DNA was the basis for D and trimming; V, J and clone size are from that table. The table shows about 60,000 clones, with approximately 88% occurring only once.

Material for sequencing was peripheral blood. This TCR was recovered from a man aged 50-59 years with active COVID-19. The chain employs TRBV7-8 and TRBJ1-5; TRBD1 matches at 7 bases. The CDR3, as DNA: TGTGCCAGCAGCTTAGCGGGACAGCGATATAGCAATCAGCCCCAGCATTTT. The encoded protein is CASSLAGQRYSNQPQHF.